What follows describes a single T cell receptor beta chain. Its antigen is as yet unknown. The data were taken from a study of OX40 agonist ivuxolimab in advanced cancers. Study-level information: Enrolled patients in dose escalation had cancers that were hepatocellular carcinoma, melanoma, renal cell or head and neck cancer. One hepatocellular carcinoma and a couple of cutaneous melanoma patients partially responded. Points from the study as a whole: At 0.1 to 3.0 mg/kg, CD4+ and CD8+ blood T cells expanded clonally by week 6.

The CDR3 covers 15 residues. Germline loops: CDR1 MNHNS, CDR2 SASEGT. V lost 7 bases, J lost 1 base, and 7 bases stayed unmatched. Some clones are missing from TCRdb's copy, which holds only in-frame ones; the method was immunoSEQ multiplex PCR. The table records about 67,000 clones, about nine tenths of them present only once. Collection of blood occurred at baseline, at cycle 4 day 1, and at cycle 7 day 1. V gene TRBV6-1 combines with J gene TRBJ2-1, with 7 bases aligning to TRBD1. The sample consisted of CD4+ or CD8+ T cells sorted from blood, taken in a trial of the OX40 agonist ivuxolimab. The sequence was obtained from an adult with an advanced solid tumor such as melanoma, head and neck, liver or kidney cancer. The chain's CDR3 is CASIDRTGSYNEQFF. In DNA form, the CDR3 reads TGTGCCAGCATCGACCGGACAGGTTCCTACAATGAGCAGTTCTTC.